This T cell receptor beta chain appears in the sequencing data of a study of T-cell reconstitution after alpha-beta-depleted transplantation in children. This CDR3 comprises 15 residues. Germline V gives CDR1 MNHNS, CDR2 SASEGT. Trimming pared 6 bases from V and 2 bases from J, leaving 17 bases between. Preparing the TCRbeta library involved the use of unique molecular identifiers. MiXCR, applied by TCRdb to the PCR reads, yields one record per CDR3 protein. The sample contains a few hundred thousand distinct CDR3 sequences, around 21% of which appear only once. The source is a human donor who donated a stem cell graft to a child with acute myeloid leukemia. The gene calls are TRBV6-1 and TRBJ2-7; D might be TRBD1 (5 bases). Material: PBMCs from the stem cell graft donor, obtained from the stem cell graft. CDR3 region: CASRVDSVITYEQYF. CDR3 coding DNA: TGTGCCAGCAGGGTAGACAGCGTAATTACCTACGAGCAGTACTTC.